Below are 9 T cell receptor beta chains sequenced from a single sample in a study of human T cells and chemical hapten exposure. Described time point: pre-sensitization, week 0. Treatment indicated: therapeutic diphenylcyclopropenone sensitization with weekly scalp DPC. From the RACE reads, TCRdb called clonotypes with MiXCR, one entry per CDR3 protein. The sample records roughly 380,000 distinct CDR3 sequences, 4.5% to 5.5% being singletons. The sample in question was whole blood, obtained in connection with sensitization to the hapten diphenylcyclopropenone (DPC). Receptors originate from a woman aged 50 to 60 with alopecia areata. Some clones in this sample may be carry-over from other donors' samples.

The J gene is TRBJ2-1, the V gene TRBV27; TRBD2 matches 8 bases. CDR1 and CDR2 (germline): MNHEY, SMNVEV (reference sequence). The CDR3 loop spans 13 amino acids. The ends lost 6 bases at V and 16 bases at J; junction bases unmatched: 14. In DNA form, the CDR3 reads TGTGCCAGCAGCCCGACTAGCGCGAGAAAGTCTTTCTTC. Its protein is CASSPTSARKSFF.

This clonotype appeared many times. This chain connects TRBV29-1 to TRBJ2-5; D is tentatively TRBD1 or TRBD2 (5 bases each). Germline loops: CDR1 SQVTM, CDR2 ANQGSEA. Trimming took 6 bases from V and 1 from J, leaving 9 bases between them. The CDR3 has 12 amino acids. In nucleotides, the CDR3 is TGCAGCGTGCCGGGGCCCCAAGAGACCCAGTACTTC. Translating gives CSVPGPQETQYF.

This clonotype was detected many times. This sequence joins TRBV6-5 and TRBJ1-1, with D tentatively TRBD1 (5 bases). V was pared by 0 bases and J by 1 base, with 15 bases between. CDR3 length: 17 amino acids. From germline, CDR1 is MNHEY and CDR2 SVGAGI. The CDR3 loop reads CASSYSPYGGKNTEAFF. In DNA form, the CDR3 reads TGTGCCAGCAGTTACTCCCCCTATGGGGGAAAGAACACTGAAGCTTTCTTT.

This clonotype was counted ten times or more. V is TRBV6-5 and J is TRBJ2-6; D unresolved. Per the germline V gene, CDR1 is MNHEY and CDR2 is SVGAGI. The CDR3 sequence is 14 residues long. V lost 4 bases, J lost 4 bases, and 8 bases lay in between. This CDR3 reads CASSSVTGANVLTF. Written as DNA, the CDR3 is TGTGCCAGCAGTTCTGTAACGGGGGCCAACGTCCTGACTTTC.

This clonotype was observed at least ten times. This rearrangement joins TRBV2 to TRBJ2-1, with 8 bases lining up with TRBD2. Losses at the gene ends were 6 bases for V and 9 bases for J; bases not matched to a gene: 13. This CDR3 is built from 15 residues. In germline, CDR1 is SNHLY, CDR2 FYNNEI. DNA for the CDR3: TGTGCCAGCAGGCCGGGACTAGAAGGCATCTTTGAGCAGTTCTTC. This gives the protein CASRPGLEGIFEQFF.

This clonotype was detected ten times or more. The rearrangement uses TRBV7-7 and TRBJ2-5; D is unresolved. Per the germline V gene, CDR1 is SSHAT and CDR2 is FNYEAQ (reference sequence). CDR3 length equals 12 residues. The V gene lost 6 bases and the J gene lost 6 bases, with 11 bases spanning the gap. CDR3 nucleotide sequence: TGTGCCAGCAGTAACCGACTCAAGACCCAGTACTTC. As protein: CASSNRLKTQYF. Full variable domain (outside the CDR3, taken from reference TRBV7-7 and TRBJ2-5): GAGVSQSPRYKVTKRGQDVTLRCDPISSHATLYWYQQALGQGPEFLTYFNYEAQPDKSGLPSDRFSAERPEGSISTLTIQRTEQRDSAMYRCASSNRLKTQYFGPGTRLLVL.

As DNA, the CDR3 is TGTGCCAGCAGCTGGGGACAGGGTATGACAGATACGCAGTATTTT. Its protein product is CASSWGQGMTDTQYF. The chain links TRBV7-9 to TRBJ2-3; 9 bases are shared with TRBD1. In germline, CDR1 is SEHNR, CDR2 FQNEAQ (reference sequence). This CDR3 has 15 residues. V lost 4 bases to trimming and J lost 3 bases; unmatched junction nucleotides: 5. Full variable domain (rest looked up from reference TRBV7-9 and TRBJ2-3): DTGVSQNPRHKITKRGQNVTFRCDPISEHNRLYWYRQTLGQGPEFLTYFQNEAQLEKSRLLSDRFSAERPKGSFSTLEIQRTEQGDSAMYLCASSWGQGMTDTQYFGPGTRLTVL.

This clonotype has at least ten counts. The chain couples TRBV10-3 to TRBJ2-5; the D is unclear. Trimming pared 4 bases from V and 5 bases from J, leaving 8 bases between. This CDR3 contains 12 residues. Looked up from germline, CDR1 is ENHRY and CDR2 is SYGVKD. CDR3 in amino acids: CAISGDDETQYF. The CDR3 nucleotides read TGTGCCATCAGTGGGGATGACGAGACCCAGTACTTC.

This clonotype was observed many times. CDR3 nucleotides: TGTGCCAGCTCACCGACTAACAGCGGTAACAATGAGCAGTTCTTC. Encoded protein: CASSPTNSGNNEQFF. The rearrangement joins TRBV18 to TRBJ2-1; maybe TRBD2 (5 bases). This CDR3 has 15 residues. The germline V gene encodes CDR1 KGHSH and CDR2 LQKENI. The V end lost 3 bases, the J end lost 5 bases, and 14 bases lay between the germline ends.